The 19 T cell receptor beta chains in this list originate from one sample, sequenced in a study of metastatic and nonmetastatic thyroid tumors. Each patient went into thyroid surgery without having received any treatment. TCRdb reanalyzed the PCR reads with MiXCR. This table has about 30,000 clones, around a quarter appearing once. Specimen: blood. The origin of the receptors is a female donor with papillary thyroid cancer or a benign thyroid nodule (not recorded which). Some clones in this sample may be carry-over from other donors' samples.

J is TRBJ2-3 and V is TRBV5-1; 10 bases fit TRBD2. The V and J ends lost 2 bases and 3 bases, in that order; junction bases with no gene match: 12. Germline V gives CDR1 SGHRS, CDR2 YFSETQ. The CDR3 spans 18 residues. The CDR3 coding sequence is TGCGCCAGCAGCTTTGATCCGGAGCGGGAGGGCCGGACAGATACGCAGTATTTT. This codes for CASSFDPEREGRTDTQYF.

The chain is built from TRBV20-1 and TRBJ1-2; TRBD1 is a possible D gene (5 bases). Germline assignment: CDR1 DFQATT and CDR2 SNEGSKA (reference sequence). Trimming removed 7 bases from V and 3 bases from J, with 12 bases in between. The length of the CDR3 is 12 residues. The chain's CDR3 is CSVGDGDYGYTF. CDR3 sequence (DNA): TGCAGTGTCGGGGACGGGGACTATGGCTACACCTTC.

This clone was counted ten times or more. The rearrangement links TRBV4-1 to TRBJ2-3, with D unresolved. V was clipped by 1 base and J by 6 bases, with 8 bases between them. The CDR3 is made up of 13 amino acids. CDR1 and CDR2 (germline): MGHRA, YSYEKL. CDR3 DNA sequence: TGCGCCAGCAGCCAAGTCGTCAGTGATACGCAGTATTTT. Its translation: CASSQVVSDTQYF.

Concerning this clone: The junction and the germline gene differ at one end; a read error may be behind it. The V call is TRBV6-1, the J call TRBJ1-5; a weak D match, TRBD1 (5 bases). CDR1 and CDR2 from the germline V gene are MNHNS and SASEGT. This CDR3 has 13 amino acids. As DNA, the CDR3 is TGTGCCAGCCTACGGGCAAGCAGACAGCCCCAGAATTTC. Translated, it gives CASLRASRQPQNF.

This clone was detected many times. The chain links TRBV6-1 to TRBJ1-2; possibly TRBD1 for D (5 bases). CDR1 is MNHNS and CDR2 is SASEGT in the germline V gene. The V gene lost 6 bases and the J gene lost 4 bases, with 9 bases spanning the gap. The CDR3 totals 12 residues. CDR3 sequence reads: CASRKDSYGYTF. CDR3 nucleotide sequence: TGTGCCAGCAGAAAAGACAGCTATGGCTACACCTTC.

This clone was detected only a few times. The chain employs TRBV6-1 and TRBJ2-2; the D gene is possibly TRBD2 (5 bases). The CDR3 extends over 13 amino acids. With 8 bases removed from V and 6 bases from J, the gap between germline ends came to 13 bases. CDR1 is MNHNS and CDR2 is SASEGT in the germline V gene. CDR3 sequence: CASCPMEAGELFF. The CDR3 region has the DNA TGTGCCAGCTGTCCGATGGAGGCCGGGGAGCTGTTTTTT.

This clone was recorded many times. This may be a read error, as it is one base from a much larger clone. The rearrangement uses TRBV10-3 and TRBJ2-7, with D possibly TRBD2 on 5 matching bases. This CDR3 comprises 13 residues. CDR1 and CDR2 (germline): ENHRY, SYGVKD. The CDR3 loop is CAISPGLLYERYF. In nucleotides, the CDR3 is TGTGCCATCAGTCCCGGACTGCTTTACGAGCGGTACTTC.

This clone was recorded many times. The CDR3 reads CAWSPSPGYGYTF. The CDR3 nucleotides are TGTGCCTGGAGCCCAAGCCCCGGCTATGGCTACACCTTC. V and J are TRBV30 and TRBJ1-2, with D uncertain. Trimming shortened V by 3 bases and J by 4 bases, and 12 bases separated the two germline ends. CDR3 length equals 13 residues. From germline, CDR1 is GTSNPN and CDR2 SVGIG (reference sequence).

The rearrangement links TRBV6-6 to TRBJ2-7; possibly TRBD1 or TRBD2 for D (6 bases each). Trimming stripped 0 bases from V and 3 bases from J, with 21 bases between. The CDR3 spans 18 residues. Germline V gene data show CDR1 as MNHNY and CDR2 as SVGAGI (reference sequence). The CDR3 sequence: CASSYSGGIGLQVYEQYF. The CDR3 nucleotides read TGTGCCAGCAGTTACTCAGGGGGGATTGGACTCCAGGTCTACGAGCAGTACTTC.

In this sample, this clone turned up a few times. The chain combines TRBV20-1 with TRBJ1-6, with D perhaps TRBD1 (5 bases). The germline V and J ends were trimmed by 0 bases and 9 bases, with 15 bases remaining between them. Per germline, CDR1 DFQATT and CDR2 SNEGSKA (reference sequence). This CDR3 has 15 residues. CDR3 loop: CSARDRGRDSSPLHF. The CDR3 DNA follows: TGCAGTGCTAGAGATAGGGGCAGGGATTCTTCACCCCTCCACTTT.

The CDR3 sequence: CASRIISGRGTGANVLTF. In DNA, the CDR3 is TGTGCCAGCAGAATCATTAGCGGGAGAGGGACTGGGGCCAACGTCCTGACTTTC. This rearrangement joins TRBV6-2 or TRBV6-3 to TRBJ2-6; 9 bases map to TRBD2. The CDR3 length is 18 residues. The V gene end was trimmed by 6 bases and the J gene end by 2 bases; junction bases not matched to a gene: 11. Germline values: CDR1 MNHEY, CDR2 SVGEGT.

Of note for this clone: This sequence may be a read error, since a much larger clone differs from it by one base. The chain uses TRBV12-5 and TRBJ1-4; D is unclear. Looked up from germline, CDR1 is LGHNT and CDR2 is FRNRAP. The CDR3 contains 10 residues. This CDR3 is CASLGEKMFF. The CDR3 region has the DNA TGTGCTAGTCTGGGTGAAAAAATGTTTTTT. Full variable domain (remainder filled in from reference TRBV12-5 and TRBJ1-4): DARVTQTPRHKVTEMGQEVTMRCQPILGHNTVFWYRQTMMQGLELLAYFRNRAPLDDSGMPKDRFSAEMPDATLATLKIQPSEPRDSAVYFCASLGEKMFFGSGTQLSVL.

This rearrangement joins TRBV3-1 to TRBJ2-3, with D maybe TRBD2 (5 bases). V lost 4 bases to trimming and J lost 7 bases, with 15 bases between them. Germline lookup yields CDR1 LGHDT and CDR2 YNNKEL (reference sequence). The CDR3 runs to 14 residues. The CDR3 reads CASSRPSGTNTQYF. DNA of the CDR3: TGTGCCAGCAGCCGCCCCAGCGGAACAAATACGCAGTATTTT.

This clone came up many times. Additional DNA sequences in this sample encode the identical CDR3. In nucleotides, the CDR3 is TGTGCCAGCAGCTTAGGGACTAGCACAGATACGCAGTATTTT. Translating gives CASSLGTSTDTQYF. V and J are TRBV13 and TRBJ2-3; D gene unclear. The germline V gene has CDR1 PRHDT and CDR2 FYEKMQ (reference sequence). The CDR3 has 14 residues. V gave up 0 bases and J gave up 0 bases, with 4 bases separating them.

This clone was found a few times. This may be a read error: a much more frequent sequence differs by one nucleotide. The rearrangement links TRBV4-1 to TRBJ2-2; D is perhaps TRBD2 (5 bases). Germline V gene data show CDR1 as MGHRA and CDR2 as YSYEKL. The V gene lost 5 bases and the J gene lost 6 bases, with 16 bases spanning the gap. The CDR3 loop spans 15 amino acids. The CDR3 reads CASSRGLGDAGELFF. The CDR3 DNA follows: TGCGCCAGCAGCAGAGGTCTGGGAGACGCCGGGGAGCTGTTTTTT.

Points on this clone: This clone may be a read error of a much larger clone one base away. The chain uses TRBV18 and TRBJ2-1; D is possibly TRBD1 (6 bases). This CDR3 is 14 amino acids long. Germline values: CDR1 KGHSH, CDR2 LQKENI. The CDR3 sequence is CASSSFTGYNVQFF. The CDR3 bases are TGTGCCAGCTCATCATTTACAGGGTACAATGTGCAGTTCTTC.

This clone occurred many times. The chain links TRBV4-3 to TRBJ2-7; D possibly corresponds to TRBD2 (6 bases). The CDR3 consists of 16 residues. With 0 bases removed from V and 0 bases from J, the gap between germline ends came to 12 bases. The germline gives CDR1 LGHNA, CDR2 YSLEER. As DNA, the CDR3 is TGCGCCAGCAGCCAAGATTCCGCGGGACCCTCCTACGAGCAGTACTTC. This codes for CASSQDSAGPSYEQYF.

The rearrangement joins TRBV12-3 or TRBV12-4 to TRBJ1-4; no clear D. CDR3 length: 13 amino acids. V was shortened by 5 bases and J by 8 bases, with 12 bases between the two germline ends. The CDR3 here is CASSQDLGEKLFF. For the CDR3, the DNA is TGTGCCAGCAGTCAGGACCTGGGGGAAAAACTGTTTTTT.

To note about this clone: Other DNA sequences in this sample translate to the same CDR3. This rearrangement joins TRBV28 to TRBJ1-6, with 8 bases fitting TRBD1. Germline V gene lookup returns CDR1 MDHEN and CDR2 SYDVKM. The CDR3 length is 15 residues. After removal of 5 bases from V and 13 bases from J, the junction contained 13 bases not matched to a gene. This CDR3 is CASSRLQGASSPLHF. CDR3 DNA sequence: TGTGCCAGCAGTAGACTGCAGGGGGCTAGTTCCCCCCTCCACTTT.